The TCR beta chain described here comes from a study of T-cell memory formation after mild COVID-19 (dated by TCRdb to the early 2020s). About the study as a whole: TCR sequence clusters from the two donors were found to be largely donor specific. Two young, previously healthy adult volunteers, one female and one male, were included in the cohort. Longitudinal TCRalpha and TCRbeta repertoire sequencing tracked T-cell clones expanding and contracting after mild COVID-19 in a couple of donors. Summary of the overall study and its limitations: Contracting CD4+ clones turned up mainly in the CM and EM memory subsets, whereas EMRA was where CD8+ clones were enriched. The detection of some responding clones in pre-infection memory suggests that pre-existing cross-reactive memory T cells joined the SARS-CoV-2 response. Whether the second-wave clones peaking on day 37 were SARS-CoV-2 specific was not confirmed. From day 15 to 85, contracting clones showed balanced CD4/CD8 phenotypes, whereas a second wave of clones that expanded from day 15 to 37 leaned towards CD4+. The study included only a couple of mild cases, and larger cohorts that include severe cases with pre-infection samples were judged to be necessary.

Notes on this clonotype: The clone's antigen remains unknown. No much larger clonotype is one base removed from it; base qualities were not supplied.

The sample was run on an Illumina NovaSeq 6000. Using 5'RACE with constant-segment primers, TCRalpha and TCRbeta cDNA libraries were constructed, with sample barcodes and unique molecular identifiers added in the process. Trizol reagent was used to extract RNA from every sample. Amplification of the libraries took two PCR steps, and the second step added a second sample barcode plus Illumina TruSeq adapters. Libraries were sequenced on an Illumina NovaSeq with 2 x 150 bp paired-end reads. From the authors' description of their analysis: Reads were demultiplexed and collapsed into UMI-guided consensus sequences with migec v1.2.7. Using mixcr v2.1.11, the UMI consensuses were aligned to TRA and TRB V and J templates and assembled into clonotypes. Clonotypes were classified as expanded or contracted when called significant by both edgeR and NoisET, with noise models trained on biological replicates. For edgeR calls, the cutoffs were a false discovery rate-adjusted p below 0.01 and a log2 fold-change threshold of 1. As an exploratory analysis of dynamics, PCA with hierarchical clustering was applied to max-normalized trajectories of the 1000 most abundant clonotypes. Each responding clone was given a CD4 or CD8 phenotype based on the CD4+ and CD8+ repertoires, which had been sequenced separately. The public reads were reprocessed in TCRdb via fastp at Q25 and MiXCR, keeping in-frame beta chains. Every distinct CDR3 protein forms one entry, paired with its most common genes and DNA. These V and J calls derive from TCRdb rather than the authors' analysis. The sample records about 400,000 distinct CDR3 sequences, under 15% of which are singletons. The ten most abundant clones make up 20% to 25% of the sample.

PBMCs were isolated by Ficoll-Paque density gradient centrifugation. V is reduced by 9 bases and J by 0 bases, leaving a spacing of 9 bases between them. The CDR3 numbers 14 residues from cysteine through phenylalanine. Here the CDR3 DNA is all that survives: 42 bases in frame from base 1. The CDR1 and CDR2 encoded by the germline V gene (reference sequence) are SEHNR and FQNEAQ. The receptor's source is a man aged 18 to 30 who had mild COVID-19 (a few samples of this study predate the infection). The sample titles of this study are shuffled in the database, so cell type and time point are left out; the donor was told from shared clones. Recombination connected TRBV7-9 to TRBJ2-6; no D gene is confidently identified. What was sequenced was PBMCs or a T cell subset sorted from them (not recorded which). The CDR3 is CASSPPSGANVLTF. In nucleotides, the sequence is TGTGCCAGTTCCCCGCCCTCTGGGGCCAACGTCCTGACTTTC.